This entry features one T cell receptor (beta chain) sequence. This sample stems from a study of OX40 agonist ivuxolimab in advanced cancers. Trimming pared 3 bases from V and 4 bases from J, leaving 14 bases between. The V gene's germline CDR1 is SGHRS and CDR2 YFSETQ. The CDR3 runs 16 residues. The repertoire was sequenced with immunoSEQ multiplex PCR; TCRdb's copy has only in-frame clones and lacks some. The sample carries about 19,000 clones, around 80% recorded once. The material sequenced was CD4+ or CD8+ T cells sorted from blood, taken in a trial of the OX40 agonist ivuxolimab. The receptor's source is an adult with an advanced solid tumor such as melanoma, head and neck, liver or kidney cancer. The chain has TRBV5-1 and TRBJ1-6, with a tentative D call TRBD1 (5 bases). CDR3 coding DNA: TGCGCCAGCAGCTGGGACCGGGCAAGTTATAATTCACCCCTCCACTTT. This translates into CASSWDRASYNSPLHF.